A single sample is the source of the 6 T cell receptor beta chains below, sequenced in a study of regulatory T cells in long-lasting Graves disease. Libraries of TCR beta came from iRepertoire HTBI primers plus Arm-PCR of CDR3 regions. TCRdb re-called the multiplex PCR reads through MiXCR, storing one row per CDR3 protein. The top ten hold more than 35% of the sample, which has 300,000 to 400,000 distinct CDR3 sequences, over 15% seen once. The sample's time point: newly diagnosed GD, antithyroid drugs for less than 3 months. There was RNA extracted from PBMCs, and the TCR library was made from it. The sample in question was peripheral blood mononuclear cells (PBMCs), obtained at new diagnosis, from a patient treated with antithyroid drugs. These receptors originate from a female donor with Graves disease.

This clonotype was seen repeatedly, ten times or more. The chain uses TRBV12-3 or TRBV12-4 and TRBJ2-7, with D possibly matching TRBD1 (6 bases). The CDR3 sequence is 18 residues long. Trimming removed 3 bases at V and 4 bases at J, with 25 bases between. In nucleotides, the CDR3 is TGTGCCAGCAGTTTGGGATTTTATCGGGCCAACAGGGTTTACGAGCAGTACTTC. It codes for CASSLGFYRANRVYEQYF.

This sequence joins TRBV20-1 and TRBJ2-3; 9 bases are shared with TRBD2. This CDR3 spans 14 amino acids. The germline V gene encodes CDR1 DFQATT and CDR2 SNEGSKA (reference sequence). The DNA of the CDR3 is TGCAGCGCGCCCCCTAGCGGGACCACAGATACGCAGTATTTT. This encodes CSAPPSGTTDTQYF.

The table lists this clonotype with a few counts. The rearrangement uses TRBV19 and TRBJ2-7; 7 positions match TRBD1. Germline assignment: CDR1 LNHDA and CDR2 SQIVND (reference sequence). The V segment lost 2 bases and the J segment 4 bases; nucleotides outside the gene matches: 5. The CDR3 is made up of 14 amino acids. Here the CDR3 reads CASSISPGGYEQYF. The CDR3 DNA is TGTGCCAGTAGTATAAGCCCAGGGGGATACGAGCAGTACTTC.

This clonotype was seen repeatedly, ten times or more. This chain uses TRBV12-3 or TRBV12-4 with TRBJ1-2; D gene uncertain. The CDR3 has 16 residues. Trimming pared 2 bases from V and 8 bases from J, leaving 21 bases between. In DNA, the CDR3 is TGTGCCAGCAGTTTATCCACTACAACTAGGACGACGGGCTACACCTTC. Its translation is CASSLSTTTRTTGYTF.

There are a few counts of this clonotype. V gene TRBV9 combines with J gene TRBJ2-3; 7 positions agree with TRBD2. Germline V gives CDR1 SGDLS, CDR2 YYNGEE. V shed 3 bases, J shed 0 bases, and the junction held 4 bases outside the gene matches. This CDR3 is built from 15 residues. The CDR3 region has the DNA TGTGCCAGCAGCGCGAGCGGGGAAAGCACAGATACGCAGTATTTT. Translation gives CASSASGESTDTQYF.

This clonotype was seen a few times. The chain combines TRBV19 with TRBJ2-1; 7 nucleotides align to TRBD1. The CDR3 loop spans 16 amino acids. The ends lost 7 bases at V and 2 bases at J; junction bases unmatched: 11. Germline V gives CDR1 LNHDA, CDR2 SQIVND (reference sequence). CDR3 protein: CASTRVGDSPYNEQFF. The CDR3 region has the DNA TGTGCCAGTACGAGGGTGGGGGACAGCCCCTACAATGAGCAGTTCTTC.